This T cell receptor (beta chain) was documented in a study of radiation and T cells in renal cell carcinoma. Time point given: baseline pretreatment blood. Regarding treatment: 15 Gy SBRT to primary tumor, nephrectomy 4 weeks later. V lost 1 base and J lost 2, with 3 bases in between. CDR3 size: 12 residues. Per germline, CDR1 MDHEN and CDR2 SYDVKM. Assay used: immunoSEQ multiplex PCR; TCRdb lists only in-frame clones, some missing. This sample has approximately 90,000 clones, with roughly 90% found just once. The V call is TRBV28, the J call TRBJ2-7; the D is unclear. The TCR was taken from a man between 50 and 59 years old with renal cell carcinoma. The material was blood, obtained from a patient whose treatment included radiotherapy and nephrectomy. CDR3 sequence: CASSLYTYEQYF. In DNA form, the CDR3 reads TGTGCCAGCAGTTTATACACCTACGAGCAGTACTTC.